These 21 T cell receptor beta chains share one sample of origin, sequenced in a study of blood T cell repertoires in COVID-19. Sequencing used immunoSEQ multiplex PCR; TCRdb keeps in-frame clones, though not all of them. The sample carries under 200,000 clones, around 85% recorded once. The sequencing sample was made of PBMCs or T cells enriched from blood (not recorded which). These receptor sequences come from a woman aged 40-49 years with acute COVID-19.

The rearrangement links TRBV6-5 to TRBJ2-7; TRBD1 is a possible D gene (5 bases). The germline gives CDR1 MNHEY, CDR2 SVGAGI. V gave up 4 bases and J gave up 3 bases, with 10 bases separating them. The CDR3 consists of 13 residues. The CDR3 sequence is CASSFSQVYEQYF. The CDR3 region has the DNA TGTGCCAGCAGTTTCTCACAGGTCTACGAGCAGTACTTC.

The chain couples TRBV3-1 (or the pseudogene TRBV3-2) to TRBJ2-3; D is perhaps TRBD1 (6 bases). This CDR3 has 15 amino acids. V lost 0 bases and J lost 2, with 9 bases in between. Germline values: CDR1 LGHDT, CDR2 YNNKEL (reference sequence). The CDR3 bases are TGTGCCAGCAGCCAAGATCGGACAGCCACAGATACGCAGTATTTT. It encodes CASSQDRTATDTQYF.

The chain employs TRBV5-3 and TRBJ1-4, with TRBD1 matching 10 bases. TRBV5-3 is an open reading frame, and its role is uncertain. With 9 bases clipped from V and 2 bases from J, the junction kept 4 bases outside the gene matches. The CDR3 consists of 14 residues. The CDR3 loop reads CATRQGATNEKLFF. For the CDR3, the DNA is TGTGCCACCCGACAGGGGGCGACTAATGAAAAACTGTTTTTT.

V gene TRBV6-4 combines with J gene TRBJ2-1; 14 bases align to TRBD2. Losses at the gene ends were 2 bases for V and 8 bases for J; bases not matched to a gene: 11. This CDR3 comprises 18 residues. Germline V gene sequence: CDR1 MRHNA, CDR2 SNTAGT. DNA of the CDR3: TGTGCCAGCAGTGACCTCCCCGGGACTAGCGGGAGTATCGATGAGCAGTTCTTC. Its translation is CASSDLPGTSGSIDEQFF.

The chain links TRBV6-5 to TRBJ2-5, with 8 bases fitting TRBD2. The CDR3 has 14 residues. V dropped 10 bases and J dropped 1; count of bases not matched to a gene: 8. CDR1 is MNHEY and CDR2 is SVGAGI in the germline V gene. CDR3 amino acids: CATTGRAGQETQYF. In DNA form, the CDR3 reads TGTGCCACCACCGGGAGGGCGGGCCAAGAGACCCAGTACTTC.

The chain links TRBV27 to TRBJ1-5; no definite D call. Trimming removed 6 bases at V and 0 bases at J, with 9 bases between. The CDR3 length is 14 residues. Germline V gene sequence: CDR1 MNHEY, CDR2 SMNVEV (reference sequence). The CDR3 coding sequence is TGTGCCAGCAGATACAGCAATAGCAATCAGCCCCAGCATTTT. This translates into CASRYSNSNQPQHF.

CDR3 in DNA: TGTGCCAGTAGTACAAGACTAGCGGGAGGCCCCCAAACTTTCACAGATACGCAGTATTTT. As protein: CASSTRLAGGPQTFTDTQYF. This chain connects TRBV19 to TRBJ2-3; 13 bases agree with TRBD2. Per the germline V gene, CDR1 is LNHDA and CDR2 is SQIVND (reference sequence). The CDR3 has 20 residues. Trimming at V came to 4 bases and at J to 2 bases, leaving 15 bases not matched to a gene.

The chain has TRBV5-4 and TRBJ2-3, with D uncertain. Germline V gene sequence: CDR1 SGHNT, CDR2 YYREEE (reference sequence). V was trimmed by 3 bases and J by 0 bases, leaving 8 bases between them. CDR3 size: 14 residues. Here the CDR3 reads CASSSETSTDTQYF. Written as DNA, the CDR3 is TGTGCCAGCAGCTCCGAGACTAGCACAGATACGCAGTATTTT. The full variable domain, completed using reference TRBV5-4 and TRBJ2-3, is ETGVTQSPTHLIKTRGQQVTLRCSSQSGHNTVSWYQQALGQGPQFIFQYYREEENGRGNFPPRFSGLQFPNYSSELNVNALELDDSALYLCASSSETSTDTQYFGPGTRLTVL.

The chain joins TRBV27 to TRBJ2-6; 7 positions match TRBD2. The trim removed 2 bases at V and 0 bases at J, leaving 7 bases unmatched. From germline, CDR1 is MNHEY and CDR2 SMNVEV (reference sequence). The CDR3 has 18 residues. The CDR3 DNA is TGTGCCAGCAGTTTACGTGCTAGCGGATTCTCTGGGGCCAACGTCCTGACTTTC. It codes for CASSLRASGFSGANVLTF.

V and J are TRBV3-1 (or the pseudogene TRBV3-2) and TRBJ2-1; 7 bases fit TRBD2. This CDR3 has 14 amino acids. CDR1 and CDR2 (germline): LGHDT, YNNKEL (reference sequence). Unmatched junction bases numbered 4, after V lost 4 bases and J lost 4 bases. CDR3 sequence: CASSLTSLYNEQFF. DNA for the CDR3: TGTGCCAGCAGCCTGACTAGCCTGTACAATGAGCAGTTCTTC.

This sequence joins TRBV24-1 and TRBJ2-3, with 8 bases lining up with TRBD2. Germline-derived CDR1 and CDR2 are KGHDR and SFDVKD. The CDR3 runs to 15 residues. V trimming: 4 bases; J trimming: 1 base; junction bases outside the gene matches: 3. The CDR3 loop reads CATSDLTSGTDTQYF. CDR3 in DNA: TGTGCCACCAGTGACTTGACTAGCGGCACAGATACGCAGTATTTT.

The gene calls are TRBV11-1 and TRBJ2-7; unclear D gene. Germline V CDR1 and CDR2: SGHAT, FQDESV (reference sequence). The V gene lost 2 bases and the J gene lost 2 bases, with 10 bases spanning the gap. The CDR3 covers 14 residues. CDR3 sequence: CASSLTSGTYEQYF. The CDR3 nucleotides read TGTGCCAGCAGCTTAACGTCAGGCACCTACGAGCAGTACTTC.

The J gene is TRBJ2-5, the V gene TRBV3-1 (or the pseudogene TRBV3-2), with 8 bases identical to TRBD2. The CDR3 loop spans 17 amino acids. After removal of 0 bases from V and 5 bases from J, the junction contained 11 bases not matched to a gene. Germline V gives CDR1 LGHDT, CDR2 YNNKEL (reference sequence). The CDR3 is CASSQDLAGGGRETQYF. In DNA form, the CDR3 reads TGTGCCAGCAGCCAAGATCTGGCGGGAGGTGGTCGGGAGACCCAGTACTTC.

The chain is built from TRBV28 and TRBJ2-1, with TRBD2 matching over 12 bases. V lost 5 bases to trimming and J lost 3 bases; unmatched junction nucleotides: 14. The germline V gene has CDR1 MDHEN and CDR2 SYDVKM. CDR3 length equals 19 residues. CDR3 nucleotides: TGTGCCAGCAGTAGTCCCCTCGCTAGCGGGAGGGGAATCTACAATGAGCAGTTCTTC. Translating it yields CASSSPLASGRGIYNEQFF.

The chain uses TRBV5-1 and TRBJ2-1, with 8 bases aligning to TRBD2. V dropped 4 bases and J dropped 5; count of bases not matched to a gene: 5. This CDR3 is built from 14 residues. Germline V CDR1 and CDR2: SGHRS, YFSETQ. CDR3 nucleotide sequence: TGCGCCAGCAGCCCGCGGGGGGAGCACAATGAGCAGTTCTTC. It encodes CASSPRGEHNEQFF.

V usage is TRBV3-1 (or the pseudogene TRBV3-2) and J usage is TRBJ1-1; a possible D gene is TRBD1 (5 bases). V gave up 1 base and J gave up 4 bases, with 10 bases separating them. Germline CDR1 is LGHDT and CDR2 is YNNKEL (reference sequence). The CDR3 length is 14 residues. The CDR3 loop reads CASSQAQGRTEAFF. The CDR3 nucleotides read TGTGCCAGCAGCCAAGCGCAGGGTCGCACTGAAGCTTTCTTT.

The genes are TRBV2 and TRBJ2-5; 11 positions agree with TRBD2. This CDR3 region has 15 residues. After removal of 5 bases from V and 2 bases from J, the junction contained 4 bases not matched to a gene. Germline values: CDR1 SNHLY, CDR2 FYNNEI. The CDR3: CASSLTSGKQETQYF. Written as DNA, the CDR3 is TGTGCCAGCAGTTTGACTAGCGGGAAACAAGAGACCCAGTACTTC.

This clone was counted a few times. V is TRBV7-9 and J is TRBJ1-2; weak D call: TRBD1 (6 bases). V was cut by 1 base and J by 8 bases, with 8 bases left in between. This CDR3 comprises 12 residues. Germline lookup yields CDR1 SEHNR and CDR2 FQNEAQ (reference sequence). In nucleotides, the CDR3 is TGTGCCAGCAGCTTAGAGGACAGAGGCTACACCTTC. Its protein product is CASSLEDRGYTF. Supplemented by reference TRBV7-9 and TRBJ1-2, the full variable domain reads DTGVSQNPRHKITKRGQNVTFRCDPISEHNRLYWYRQTLGQGPEFLTYFQNEAQLEKSRLLSDRFSAERPKGSFSTLEIQRTEQGDSAMYLCASSLEDRGYTFGSGTRLTVV.

The V call is TRBV19, the J call TRBJ2-2, with TRBD2 as a possible D gene (6 bases). Trimming took 4 bases from V and 2 from J, leaving 17 bases between them. The CDR3 has 17 amino acids. The V gene's germline CDR1 is LNHDA and CDR2 SQIVND (reference sequence). The CDR3 protein is CASSNGGALTNTGELFF. Written as DNA, the CDR3 is TGTGCCAGTAGTAACGGGGGAGCGCTCACTAACACCGGGGAGCTGTTTTTT.

The chain is built from TRBV7-3 and TRBJ2-1, with 14 bases matching TRBD2. V dropped 5 bases and J dropped 9; count of bases not matched to a gene: 9. This CDR3 is built from 16 residues. Germline lookup yields CDR1 SGHTA and CDR2 FQGTGA. This CDR3 reads CASSVTGTSGRGEQFF. The CDR3 DNA sequence: TGTGCCAGCAGCGTCACCGGGACTAGCGGGAGAGGTGAGCAGTTCTTC.

The chain employs TRBV5-1 and TRBJ2-1; possible D gene TRBD2, 6 bases. Germline assignment: CDR1 SGHRS and CDR2 YFSETQ. Trimming left V 0 bases short and J 7 bases short, with 17 bases between. This CDR3 has 16 residues. CDR3 DNA sequence: TGCGCCAGCAGCTTGGCCCCGGGAGTAGGGCTTAATGAGCAGTTCTTC. This codes for CASSLAPGVGLNEQFF.